The next 21 T cell receptor beta chains were all read from a single sample in a study of blood T cell repertoires in COVID-19. The repertoire was sequenced with immunoSEQ multiplex PCR; TCRdb's copy has only in-frame clones and lacks some. The table includes 100,000 to 150,000 clones, 84% detected once. The sample was peripheral blood. The source of these receptors is a woman aged 25 to 39 who had recovered from COVID-19.

The rearrangement joins TRBV2 to TRBJ1-1, with 7 bases lining up with TRBD1. V lost 5 bases to trimming and J lost 4 bases; unmatched junction nucleotides: 10. This CDR3 is built from 15 residues. The V gene's germline CDR1 is SNHLY and CDR2 FYNNEI. In DNA form, the CDR3 reads TGTGCCAGCAGTTTTGACGGACAGGCGGGCACTGAAGCTTTCTTT. It encodes CASSFDGQAGTEAFF.

The V gene is TRBV4-1, the J gene TRBJ2-7; D possibly corresponds to TRBD1 (5 bases). Germline V gives CDR1 MGHRA, CDR2 YSYEKL. This CDR3 spans 16 amino acids. The ends were cut back, 0 bases at V and 4 bases at J, with 16 bases in the middle. The CDR3 region is CASSQDKARQPYEQYF. In DNA, the CDR3 is TGCGCCAGCAGCCAAGATAAAGCAAGACAGCCATACGAGCAGTACTTC.

The V gene is TRBV7-3, the J gene TRBJ1-1; D is unresolved. CDR1 and CDR2 (germline): SGHTA, FQGTGA. The germline V and J ends were trimmed by 4 bases and 1 base, with 7 bases remaining between them. This CDR3 comprises 13 residues. The DNA for the CDR3 is TGTGCCAGCAGCTACATAACGAACACTGAAGCTTTCTTT. Its translation: CASSYITNTEAFF.

This clone occurred once. V usage is TRBV11-2 and J usage is TRBJ2-1; TRBD2 aligns across 10 bases. Germline values: CDR1 SGHAT, CDR2 FQNNGV. The V segment lost 4 bases and the J segment 2 bases; nucleotides outside the gene matches: 11. CDR3 length: 18 amino acids. CDR3 sequence (DNA): TGTGCCAGCAGCTCGTCCGAAACGGGACTAGCGCCCTACAATGAGCAGTTCTTC. Encoded protein: CASSSSETGLAPYNEQFF.

The J gene is TRBJ1-1, the V gene TRBV19; tentative D call: TRBD1 (5 bases). V dropped 7 bases and J dropped 2 bases, with 14 bases sitting between them. CDR1 and CDR2 (germline): LNHDA, SQIVND (reference sequence). CDR3 size: 14 residues. The CDR3 sequence: CASIRAGPNTEAFF. The CDR3 DNA follows: TGTGCCAGTATTCGCGCGGGGCCCAACACTGAAGCTTTCTTT.

The chain couples TRBV4-1 to TRBJ2-7; a weak D match, TRBD1 (5 bases). Trimming left V 1 base short and J 4 bases short, with 5 bases between. This CDR3 has 12 amino acids. Germline V gene lookup returns CDR1 MGHRA and CDR2 YSYEKL. In DNA form, the CDR3 reads TGCGCCAGCAGCCAAGGACAGTACGAGCAGTACTTC. The encoded protein is CASSQGQYEQYF.

The rearrangement links TRBV9 to TRBJ2-1, with D possibly TRBD2 on 5 matching bases. The CDR3 totals 16 residues. Between the trimmed V and J ends, which lost 3 bases and 0 bases, there was a span of 13 bases. The germline gives CDR1 SGDLS, CDR2 YYNGEE. CDR3 DNA sequence: TGTGCCAGCAGCGAGGCGGGCAGGCGCTCCTACAATGAGCAGTTCTTC. Encoded protein: CASSEAGRRSYNEQFF.

This chain uses TRBV4-2 with TRBJ1-5, with D uncertain. The V end lost 5 bases, the J end lost 6 bases, and 8 bases lay between the germline ends. The CDR3 spans 12 residues. Germline assignment: CDR1 LGHNA and CDR2 YNFKEQ. The CDR3 nucleotides read TGTGCCAGCAGCAGCCCGGGTCAGCCCCAGCATTTT. Translating gives CASSSPGQPQHF.

For this clone: Mismatch with germline at one junction end may stem from a read error. The chain couples TRBV20-1 to TRBJ2-2, with D uncertain. The germline V gene has CDR1 DFQATT and CDR2 SNEGSKA (reference sequence). The CDR3 totals 11 residues. CDR3 sequence: CSARNSGELFF. The CDR3 DNA reads TGCAGTGCTAGGAACAGCGGGGAGCTGTTTTTT.

This chain links TRBV21-1 with TRBJ2-7; the table's D call, TRBD1, has no DNA check behind it. TRBV21-1 is given as a pseudogene. The length of the CDR3 is 15 residues. The CDR3, as DNA: TGTGCCAGCAGGCCACGTAATTCTACAGGGGACGAGCAGTACTTC. Protein product: CASRPRNSTGDEQYF.

The V call is TRBV18, the J call TRBJ2-3, with no clear D. The CDR3 consists of 13 residues. The V end lost 6 bases, the J end lost 0 bases, and 7 bases lay between the germline ends. The germline V gene encodes CDR1 KGHSH and CDR2 LQKENI. DNA for the CDR3: TGTGCCAGCTCCCCCTCTAGCACAGATACGCAGTATTTT. It specifies CASSPSSTDTQYF.

The chain is built from TRBV3-1 (or the pseudogene TRBV3-2) and TRBJ2-2; the D gene is possibly TRBD2 (5 bases). This CDR3 region has 14 residues. Trimming stripped 3 bases from V and 4 bases from J, with 9 bases between. Looked up from germline, CDR1 is LGHDT and CDR2 is YNNKEL (reference sequence). DNA for the CDR3: TGTGCCAGCAGCCAGAGGGAAACCACCGGGGAGCTGTTTTTT. It translates to CASSQRETTGELFF.

The chain links TRBV6-5 to TRBJ2-7; TRBD1 agrees at 7 bases. Trimming removed 0 bases from V and 6 bases from J; junction bases left unmatched: 2. The length of the CDR3 is 13 residues. Germline V CDR1 and CDR2: MNHEY, SVGAGI. The CDR3 DNA sequence: TGTGCCAGCAGTTACTCGACAGGGCGCGAGCAGTACTTC. Amino acid sequence: CASSYSTGREQYF.

The chain joins TRBV11-2 to TRBJ2-5; TRBD2 is a possible D gene (6 bases). Germline CDR1 reads SGHAT; CDR2 reads FQNNGV. Trimming pared 2 bases from V and 6 bases from J, leaving 25 bases between. CDR3 length: 18 amino acids. CDR3 sequence (DNA): TGTGCCAGCAGCTTACCATATTCGGGCGCGGGACCTTATCAGACCCAGTACTTC. This gives the protein CASSLPYSGAGPYQTQYF.

V and J are TRBV19 and TRBJ2-5; possibly TRBD2 for D (5 bases). CDR1 is LNHDA and CDR2 is SQIVND in the germline V gene (reference sequence). This CDR3 contains 15 residues. V lost 2 bases and J 4 bases, leaving 14 bases between the germline ends. Here the CDR3 DNA reads TGTGCCAGTAGTATAATCATGGCAGGAGGAGAGACCCAGTACTTC. Amino acids: CASSIIMAGGETQYF.

The V and J genes are TRBV5-1 and TRBJ1-2; D is undetermined. The length of the CDR3 is 14 residues. V was pared by 1 base and J by 8 bases, with 15 bases between. Germline CDR1 SGHRS, CDR2 YFSETQ. For the CDR3, the DNA is TGCGCCAGCAGCTTGTCCGATAGGAGTCAGGGCTACACCTTC. As protein: CASSLSDRSQGYTF.

The chain uses TRBV18 and TRBJ2-7; a weak D match, TRBD1 (5 bases). The CDR3 consists of 14 residues. Germline CDR1 and CDR2: KGHSH and LQKENI. Trimming stripped 3 bases from V and 4 bases from J, with 13 bases between. The CDR3 protein is CASSPPSRVYEQYF. The DNA of the CDR3 is TGTGCCAGCTCACCGCCGAGCAGGGTTTACGAGCAGTACTTC.

This chain connects TRBV11-2 to TRBJ1-2, with a weak D call TRBD1 (6 bases). CDR3 length: 14 residues. Germline V gene sequence: CDR1 SGHAT, CDR2 FQNNGV. Deletions cut 6 bases from V and 2 bases from J, with 13 bases between. The CDR3, as DNA: TGTGCCAGCAGGAAAATTGGACAGAACTATGGCTACACCTTC. Protein: CASRKIGQNYGYTF.

V usage is TRBV19 and J usage is TRBJ1-6; 7 bases are a match to TRBD1. Germline trimming cut 6 bases from V and 0 bases from J; bases unmatched to any gene: 11. This CDR3 has 18 amino acids. CDR1 is LNHDA and CDR2 is SQIVND in the germline V gene (reference sequence). The CDR3 loop reads CASRIGGQQSSYNSPLHF. Written as DNA, the CDR3 is TGTGCCAGTAGAATTGGGGGACAGCAAAGCTCCTATAATTCACCCCTCCACTTT. The whole variable domain, remainder taken from reference TRBV19 and TRBJ1-6, is DGGITQSPKYLFRKEGQNVTLSCEQNLNHDAMYWYRQDPGQGLRLIYYSQIVNDFQKGDIAEGYSVSREKKESFPLTVTSAQKNPTAFYLCASRIGGQQSSYNSPLHFGNGTRLTVT.

This clone has only a few counts. J is TRBJ2-3 and V is TRBV7-8, with D tentatively TRBD2 (6 bases). The V end lost 5 bases, the J end lost 5 bases, and 11 bases lay between the germline ends. CDR1 is SGHVS and CDR2 is FQNEAQ in the germline V gene. CDR3 length: 13 amino acids. In DNA, the CDR3 is TGTGCCAGCAGCGGTCGGGGAGGAGATACGCAGTATTTT. Its translation is CASSGRGGDTQYF. Using reference TRBV7-8 and TRBJ2-3 for the parts outside the CDR3, the full variable domain is GAGVSQSPRYKVAKRGQDVALRCDPISGHVSLFWYQQALGQGPEFLTYFQNEAQLDKSGLPSDRFFAERPEGSVSTLKIQRTQQEDSAVYLCASSGRGGDTQYFGPGTRLTVL.

This clone appeared a single time. At one of its ends the junction is not consistent with the germline gene, which may arise from a read error. The chain combines TRBV5-5 with TRBJ2-7, with D tentatively TRBD2 (6 bases). Germline CDR1 reads SGHKS; CDR2 reads YYEKEE (reference sequence). CDR3 length: 16 residues. For the CDR3, the DNA is TGTGCCAGCAGCTTGGTTTTTCATAGGGACTTAGGGATCGGGGACTTC. It encodes CASSLVFHRDLGIGDF.